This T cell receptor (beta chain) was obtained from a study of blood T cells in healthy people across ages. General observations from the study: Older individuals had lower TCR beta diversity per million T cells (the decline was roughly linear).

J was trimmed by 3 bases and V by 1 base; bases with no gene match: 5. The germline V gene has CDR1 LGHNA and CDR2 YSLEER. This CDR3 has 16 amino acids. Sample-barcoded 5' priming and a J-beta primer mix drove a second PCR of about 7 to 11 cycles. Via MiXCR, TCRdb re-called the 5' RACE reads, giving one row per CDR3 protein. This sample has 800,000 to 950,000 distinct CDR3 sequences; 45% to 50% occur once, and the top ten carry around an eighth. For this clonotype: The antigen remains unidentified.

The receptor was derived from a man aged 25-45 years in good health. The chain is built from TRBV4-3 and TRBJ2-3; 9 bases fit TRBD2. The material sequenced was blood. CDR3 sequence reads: CASSQVAGGLTDTQYF. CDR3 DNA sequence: TGCGCCAGCAGCCAAGTGGCGGGGGGGCTGACAGATACGCAGTATTTT.